The entry below describes one TCR beta chain. Its matching antigen is unknown. The PCR employed 60 Vbeta primers together with 13 Jbeta primers. Produced via immunoSEQ multiplex PCR; TCRdb's table is partial and in-frame only. The data hold around 200,000 clones, with more than 75% observed a single time. The CDR3 runs 12 residues. Per germline, CDR1 SNHLY and CDR2 FYNNEI. V shed 6 bases and J shed 0 bases, with 6 bases lying between them. This specimen belongs to a study of cytomegalovirus exposure and HLA in healthy donors. Study-level points and caveats: Serostatus for CMV was the only available immune exposure information. Overall, about 160 TCR beta chains were annotated as cytomegalovirus-associated. The classifier reportedly diagnosed cytomegalovirus status with high specificity and sensitivity. Later analysis revealed greater clonal expansion in HLA-associated TCR beta chains than in equally common others.

The sample consisted of PBMCs. The TCR sequence derives from a woman in her 40s in good health and CMV-seronegative. The genes are TRBV2 and TRBJ2-7, with D possibly matching TRBD1 (5 bases). The CDR3 DNA reads TGTGCCAGCAGACAGGACTCCTACGAGCAGTACTTC. This encodes CASRQDSYEQYF.